The source of this T cell receptor (beta chain) is a study of regulatory T cells in long-lasting Graves disease. Building of the TCR beta libraries involved iRepertoire HTBI primers and Arm-PCR of CDR3 regions. TCRdb processed the multiplex PCR reads anew with MiXCR; each CDR3 protein has one entry. Altogether hundreds of thousands of distinct CDR3 sequences are present, roughly 15% being singletons, with the ten largest covering roughly 18%. Time point defined: newly diagnosed GD, antithyroid drugs for less than 3 months. Following extraction of RNA from PBMCs, that RNA was used to make the TCR library. Trimming pared 4 bases from V and 5 bases from J, leaving 12 bases between. Germline assignment: CDR1 SGHRS and CDR2 YFSETQ. The CDR3 has 13 residues. Study-wide findings and caveats: Persistent disease showed a preference for TRBV28, TRBJ1-2 and TRBJ2-5.

This clonotype occurred a few times. Its target is unknown. The same data also contributed to another study, on T cells in Graves' hyperthyroidism and ophthalmopathy. As that report states: A set of HTBI primers served as the primers for a first-round RT-PCR of the TCR CDR3.

This chain joins TRBV5-1 and TRBJ1-2; no reliable D call. Sequenced material: peripheral blood mononuclear cells (PBMCs), taken at new diagnosis, from a patient treated with antithyroid drugs. This TCR came from a woman between 25 and 40 years old with Graves disease. This CDR3 is CASSRGLGYGYTF. CDR3 DNA: TGCGCCAGCAGCCGGGGTCTGGGATATGGCTACACCTTC.